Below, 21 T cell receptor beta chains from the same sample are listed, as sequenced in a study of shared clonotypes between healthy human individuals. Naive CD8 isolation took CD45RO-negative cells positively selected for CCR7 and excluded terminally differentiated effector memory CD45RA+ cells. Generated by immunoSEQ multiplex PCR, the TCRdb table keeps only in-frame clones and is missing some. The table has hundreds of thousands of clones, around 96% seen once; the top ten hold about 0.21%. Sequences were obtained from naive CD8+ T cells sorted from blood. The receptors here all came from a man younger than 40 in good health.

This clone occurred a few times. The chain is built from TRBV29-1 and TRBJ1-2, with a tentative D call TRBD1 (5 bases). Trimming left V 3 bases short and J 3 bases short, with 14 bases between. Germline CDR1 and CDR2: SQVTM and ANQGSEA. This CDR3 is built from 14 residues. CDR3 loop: CSVDGTQADYGYTF. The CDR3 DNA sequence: TGCAGCGTTGACGGGACGCAGGCCGACTATGGCTACACCTTC.

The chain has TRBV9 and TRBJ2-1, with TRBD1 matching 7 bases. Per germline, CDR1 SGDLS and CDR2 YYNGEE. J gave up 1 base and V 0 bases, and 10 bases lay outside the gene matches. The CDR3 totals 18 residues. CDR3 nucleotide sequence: TGTGCCAGCAGCGTAGGGGGCCCGGACAGGAGATCCTACAATGAGCAGTTCTTC. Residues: CASSVGGPDRRSYNEQFF.

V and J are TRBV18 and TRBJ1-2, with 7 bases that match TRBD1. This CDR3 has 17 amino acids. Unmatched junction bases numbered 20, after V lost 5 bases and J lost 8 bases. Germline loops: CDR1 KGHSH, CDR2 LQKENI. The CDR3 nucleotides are TGTGCCAGCTCATTCACTGTTGTCACAGGGGCCCCGTGGGGCTACACCTTC. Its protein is CASSFTVVTGAPWGYTF.

The CDR3 region has the DNA TGTGCCAGCAGTTCCTCCCCAGGGGGCCAGTCCTACGAGCAGTACTTC. Its translation is CASSSSPGGQSYEQYF. This sequence joins TRBV27 and TRBJ2-7; 8 positions agree with TRBD1. V shed 4 bases and J 1 base; nucleotides not matched to a gene: 9. Germline V gene lookup returns CDR1 MNHEY and CDR2 SMNVEV (reference sequence). CDR3 length: 16 amino acids.

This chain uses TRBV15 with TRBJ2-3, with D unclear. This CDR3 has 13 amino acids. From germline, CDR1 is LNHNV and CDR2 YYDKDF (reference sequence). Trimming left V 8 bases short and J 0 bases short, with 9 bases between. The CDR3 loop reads CATSVTSTDTQYF. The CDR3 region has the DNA TGTGCCACCTCGGTGACAAGCACAGATACGCAGTATTTT. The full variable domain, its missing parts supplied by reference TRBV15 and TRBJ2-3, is DAMVIQNPRYQVTQFGKPVTLSCSQTLNHNVMYWYQQKSSQAPKLLFHYYDKDFNNEADTPDNFQSRRPNTSFCFLDIRSPGLGDTAMYLCATSVTSTDTQYFGPGTRLTVL.

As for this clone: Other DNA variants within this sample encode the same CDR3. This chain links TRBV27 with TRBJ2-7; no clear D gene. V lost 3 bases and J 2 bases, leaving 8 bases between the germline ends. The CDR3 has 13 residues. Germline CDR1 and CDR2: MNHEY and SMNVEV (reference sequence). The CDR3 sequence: CASSLSATYEQYF. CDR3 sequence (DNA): TGTGCCAGCAGTTTGTCGGCAACCTACGAGCAGTACTTC.

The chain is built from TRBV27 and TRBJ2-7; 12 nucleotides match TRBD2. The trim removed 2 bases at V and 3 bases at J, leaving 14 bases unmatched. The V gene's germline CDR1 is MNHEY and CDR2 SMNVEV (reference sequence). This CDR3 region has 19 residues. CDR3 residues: CASSLIPLRASGRGYEQYF. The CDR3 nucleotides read TGTGCCAGCAGTTTAATCCCTCTCCGGGCTAGCGGGAGGGGCTACGAGCAGTACTTC.

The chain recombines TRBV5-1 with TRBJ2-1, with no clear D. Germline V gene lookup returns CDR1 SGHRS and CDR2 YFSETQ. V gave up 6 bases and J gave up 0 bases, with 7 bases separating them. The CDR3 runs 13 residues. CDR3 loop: CASTASSYNEQFF. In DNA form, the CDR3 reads TGCGCCAGCACAGCAAGCTCCTACAATGAGCAGTTCTTC.

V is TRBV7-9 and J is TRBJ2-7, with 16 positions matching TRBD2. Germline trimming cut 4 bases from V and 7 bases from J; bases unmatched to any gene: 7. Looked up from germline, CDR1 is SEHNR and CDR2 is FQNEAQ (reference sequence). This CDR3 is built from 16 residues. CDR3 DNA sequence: TGTGCCAGCAGCTCCCGAGCGGGACTAGCGGGAGGGGAGCAGTACTTC. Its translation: CASSSRAGLAGGEQYF.

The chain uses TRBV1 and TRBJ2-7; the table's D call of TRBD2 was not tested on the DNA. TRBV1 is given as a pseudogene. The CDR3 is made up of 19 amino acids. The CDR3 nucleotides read TGCACCAGCAGTTACGATTGGAAGCGGCTAGCGGTAACCAACTACGAGCAGTACTTC. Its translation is CTSSYDWKRLAVTNYEQYF.

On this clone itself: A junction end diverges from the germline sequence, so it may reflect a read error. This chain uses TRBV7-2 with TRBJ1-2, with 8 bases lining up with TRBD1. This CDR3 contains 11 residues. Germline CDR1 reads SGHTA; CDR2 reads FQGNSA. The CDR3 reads CASSLGRDRLF. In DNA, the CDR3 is TGTGCCAGCAGCTTAGGACGGGACAGGCTATTC.

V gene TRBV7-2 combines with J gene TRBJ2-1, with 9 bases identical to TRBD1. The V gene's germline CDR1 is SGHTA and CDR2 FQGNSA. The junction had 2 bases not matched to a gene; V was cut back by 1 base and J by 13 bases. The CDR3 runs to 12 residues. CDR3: CASSLGQGGQFF. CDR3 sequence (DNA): TGTGCCAGCAGCTTAGGACAGGGGGGACAGTTCTTC.

Written as DNA, the CDR3 is TGTGCCAGCAGACCCCCCCTTGGCTACGAGCAGTACTTC. Its protein is CASRPPLGYEQYF. The rearrangement links TRBV11-2 to TRBJ2-7, with D uncertain. Germline CDR1 is SGHAT and CDR2 is FQNNGV. This CDR3 region has 13 residues. Trimming stripped 6 bases from V and 3 bases from J, with 12 bases between.

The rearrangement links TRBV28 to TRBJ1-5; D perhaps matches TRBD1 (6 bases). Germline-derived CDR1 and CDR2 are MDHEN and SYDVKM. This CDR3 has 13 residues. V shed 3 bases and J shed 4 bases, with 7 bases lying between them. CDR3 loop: CASSFDRNQPQHF. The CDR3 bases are TGTGCCAGCAGTTTCGACAGGAATCAGCCCCAGCATTTT.

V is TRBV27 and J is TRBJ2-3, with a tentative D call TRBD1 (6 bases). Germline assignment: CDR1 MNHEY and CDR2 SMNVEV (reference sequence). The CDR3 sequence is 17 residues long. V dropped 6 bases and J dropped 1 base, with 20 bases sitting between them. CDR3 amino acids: CASSRLTGPPGTDTQYF. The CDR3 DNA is TGTGCCAGCAGCCGCCTAACAGGGCCCCCGGGCACAGATACGCAGTATTTT.

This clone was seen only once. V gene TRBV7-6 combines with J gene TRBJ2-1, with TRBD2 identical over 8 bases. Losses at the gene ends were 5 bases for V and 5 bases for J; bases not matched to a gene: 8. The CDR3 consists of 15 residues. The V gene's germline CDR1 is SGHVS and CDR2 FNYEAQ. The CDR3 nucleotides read TGTGCCAGCAGCCAAGGGACTAGGTCTGACAATGAGCAGTTCTTC. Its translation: CASSQGTRSDNEQFF.

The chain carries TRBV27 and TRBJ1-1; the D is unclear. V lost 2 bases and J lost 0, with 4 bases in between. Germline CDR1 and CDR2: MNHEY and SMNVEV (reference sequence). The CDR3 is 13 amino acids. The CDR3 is CASSLNLNTEAFF. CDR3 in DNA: TGTGCCAGCAGTTTAAACTTGAACACTGAAGCTTTCTTT.

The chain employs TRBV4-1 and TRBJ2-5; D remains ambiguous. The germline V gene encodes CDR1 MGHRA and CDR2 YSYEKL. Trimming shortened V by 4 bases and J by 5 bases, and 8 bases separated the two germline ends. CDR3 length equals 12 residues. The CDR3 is CASSLDLETQYF. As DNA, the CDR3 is TGCGCCAGCAGCCTTGATTTGGAGACCCAGTACTTC.

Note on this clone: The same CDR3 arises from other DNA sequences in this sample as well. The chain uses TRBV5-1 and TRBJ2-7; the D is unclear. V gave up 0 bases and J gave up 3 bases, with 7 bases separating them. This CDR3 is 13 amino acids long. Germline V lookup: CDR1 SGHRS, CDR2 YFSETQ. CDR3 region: CASSLEVSYEQYF. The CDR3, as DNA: TGCGCCAGCAGCTTGGAGGTGAGCTACGAGCAGTACTTC.

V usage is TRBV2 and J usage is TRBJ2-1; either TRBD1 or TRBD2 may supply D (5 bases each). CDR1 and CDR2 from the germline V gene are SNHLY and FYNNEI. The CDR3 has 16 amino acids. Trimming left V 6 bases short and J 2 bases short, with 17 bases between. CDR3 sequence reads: CASSPSARDAYNEQFF. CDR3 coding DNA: TGTGCCAGCAGCCCGTCGGCCAGGGACGCCTACAATGAGCAGTTCTTC.

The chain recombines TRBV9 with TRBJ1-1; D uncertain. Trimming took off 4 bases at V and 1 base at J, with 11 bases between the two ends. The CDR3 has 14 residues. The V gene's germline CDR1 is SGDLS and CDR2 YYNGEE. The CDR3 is CASSPDLKNTEAFF. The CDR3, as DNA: TGTGCCAGCAGCCCCGATCTAAAGAACACTGAAGCTTTCTTT.